There are a few counts of the clone carrying this T cell receptor (beta chain). The antigen is unknown. V was cut by 6 bases and J by 6 bases, with 7 bases left in between. The CDR3 totals 11 residues. TCRdb recomputed calls from the PCR reads with MiXCR, one row per CDR3 protein. The table has over 85,000 distinct CDR3 sequences, 21% seen once. The data were taken from a study of molecular identifiers for immune sequencing clone quantification. Study-wide results and caveats: For effector cells, clones above 20 RNA copies held over 98% of molecules; for naive cells, under 1%.

The sample was naive CD8+ T cells from blood, with Jurkat cell RNA spiked in. Subset in this sample: FACS-sorted CD8+CD4-CCR7+CD45RA+ naive T cells. J is TRBJ2-3 and V is TRBV12-3 or TRBV12-4; D gene uncertain. This sequence originates from a human donor in good health. Some libraries in this study had Jurkat cell RNA spiked in. CDR3 in DNA: TGTGCCAGCAGCAACTGGGATACGCAGTATTTT. This encodes CASSNWDTQYF.